Listed here are 4 T cell receptor beta chains from one sample, sequenced in a study of shared clonotypes between healthy human individuals (dated by TCRdb to 2020 to 2021). Receptors were amplified or captured by the immunoSEQ multiplex PCR assay. Not all clones reach the TCRdb copy of this immuneACCESS table, which keeps in-frame sequences only. Checked studies attribute under half of the gap to unresolved V genes and leave the rest unexplained. The sample includes nearly 1 million clones, with around three quarters observed a single time. The ten most abundant clones make up roughly 1.5% of the sample. Sequenced input: memory CD4+ T cells sorted from blood. The cell subset or site label of this sample denotes: CD45RA-negative fraction. The receptors shown here come from a man aged 18-30 years in good health.

The chain employs TRBV6-1 and TRBJ2-3, with TRBD2 matching over 11 bases. Germline values: CDR1 MNHNS, CDR2 SASEGT. The CDR3 length is 17 residues. The V gene end was trimmed by 3 bases and the J gene end by 7 bases; junction bases not matched to a gene: 12. CDR3 amino acids: CASSDVGLAGGANTQYF. CDR3 bases: TGTGCCAGCAGTGATGTTGGGCTAGCGGGAGGAGCAAATACGCAGTATTTT.

The V and J genes are TRBV2 and TRBJ1-2; no clear D gene. Trimming stripped 7 bases from V and 5 bases from J, with 14 bases between. This CDR3 comprises 13 residues. Looked up from germline, CDR1 is SNHLY and CDR2 is FYNNEI. The CDR3 DNA reads as TGTGCCAGCATACGCGAGACCCTATATGGCTACACCTTC. The encoded protein is CASIRETLYGYTF.

The V and J genes are TRBV7-2 and TRBJ2-1, with TRBD1 matching 8 bases. After removal of 2 bases from V and 5 bases from J, the junction contained 5 bases not matched to a gene. This CDR3 contains 15 residues. Germline loops: CDR1 SGHTA, CDR2 FQGNSA. CDR3 sequence reads: CASSLRGQVNNEQFF. The CDR3 nucleotides read TGTGCCAGCAGCTTAAGGGGACAGGTAAACAATGAGCAGTTCTTC.

This clone was seen a handful of times. V is TRBV29-1 and J is TRBJ1-1, with D unclear. The CDR3 sequence is 11 residues long. V was trimmed by 4 bases and J by 5 bases, leaving 8 bases between them. The germline V gene has CDR1 SQVTM and CDR2 ANQGSEA. In nucleotides, the CDR3 is TGCAGCGTTGTGGGGTGGACTGAAGCTTTCTTT. Encoded protein: CSVVGWTEAFF.